This TCR beta chain was retrieved from a study of T cells after yellow fever vaccination (dated by TCRdb to between 2017 and 2020). With regard to the full study: The SMART-Seq v4 Ultra Low Input RNA kit was used to prepare libraries from fractions with low cell numbers. Bulk PBMC replicates and cell subsets were isolated from blood drawn at multiple timepoints before and after both primary and secondary immunization. Two healthy male donors, one aged 18 to 30 and one aged 30 to 40 years, were included in the cohort. Bulk TCR alpha and beta repertoires were sequenced longitudinally to track T-cell clones before and after primary and booster YFV17D yellow fever vaccination.

What the authors observed across the whole study: After the booster, most of the clones that had expanded following primary vaccination were detected again (around 95% of CD4 and around 90% of CD8), which suggests that memory was broadly maintained. A small share of clonotypes was detected in both CD4 and CD8 compartments, with the overlap likely arising from convergent recombination. FACS-sorted repertoires could contain abundant contaminating clonotypes from the bulk population, so computational filtering was required. The secondary T-cell response was weaker than the primary response but faster, peaking on day 5 instead of day 15. Because only a couple of donors were included in the study, the extent to which the findings can be generalized is limited.

The treatment or condition label for this specimen denotes: live attenuated yellow fever vaccine strain. At each blood-draw timepoint, two biological replicates of bulk PBMCs were collected. A standard Ficoll-Paque protocol was used to isolate PBMCs from peripheral blood. TriZol was used to extract RNA from bulk PBMCs, from CD4 and CD8 fractions, and from dextramer-positive and dextramer-negative fractions. As concerns this clonotype: Its specific antigen is unknown. No base quality information exists; no much larger clone differs at one position.

TCR cDNA was synthesized by 5'RACE template switching, which introduced a universal primer site and unique molecular identifiers. cDNA synthesis was primed from both the TCR alpha and TCR beta constant segments. Library amplification used two PCR steps, and the second PCR step added sample barcodes and sequencing adapters. Sequencing of the libraries was done on either Illumina HiSeq 2500 (2x100 bp) or NovaSeq (2x150 bp). In the authors' own workflow: MIGEC was used to demultiplex reads and collapse the reads into UMI consensus sequences, and MiXCR was used for V(D)J alignment. Vaccine-responding clonotypes were identified with edgeR using replicate PBMC samples, with FDR below 0.01 and a log2 fold change above 5 up to day 15 being required. Each bulk clonotype was labeled CD4 or CD8 based on which sequenced repertoire, CD4 or CD8, contained the clonotype at higher abundance. TCRdb redid the processing of the public reads, applying fastp at Q25 and MiXCR, and retained in-frame beta chains. Records with the same CDR3 protein are collapsed into one entry carrying the most frequent genes and DNA. These V and J calls are TCRdb output, not the study's own analysis. Across this sample there are almost 600,000 distinct CDR3 sequences, with roughly 12% seen only once. About 14% of the sample belongs to the ten largest clones.

The clonotype was recovered from a man younger than 40 who received the YFV17D yellow fever vaccine. Sequenced here: PBMCs, sampled on the day of the yellow fever booster vaccination.

The CDR3 region reads CATSRVAGEPQHF. The DNA reads as follows: TGTGCCACCAGCAGAGTAGCCGGGGAGCCCCAGCATTTT. In this chain, TRBV15 is recombined with TRBJ1-5, with no D gene named confidently. V lost 1 base and J lost 8 bases; the stretch between them is 9 bases long. From the germline V gene (reference sequence), CDR1 is LNHNV and CDR2 is YYDKDF. The CDR3 sequence holds 13 residues, the cysteine and phenylalanine included. Left in the record is the CDR3 DNA by itself, 39 bases read in frame from the first base.